Presented here are 20 T cell receptor beta chains from one specimen sequenced in a study of T-cell memory formation after mild COVID-19. TCRdb used MiXCR to reprocess the 5' RACE reads, holding one entry per CDR3 protein. The sample comprises 580,000 or so distinct CDR3 sequences, roughly a sixth of which are singletons, and about 8.1% rests with the top ten. The sample taken for sequencing was PBMCs or a T cell subset sorted from them (not recorded which). Receptors were obtained from an adult woman who had mild COVID-19 (a few samples of this study predate the infection). Cell type and time point are not known.

In its sample, this clonotype was seen many times. The chain recombines TRBV30 with TRBJ1-1, with D unclear. V was cut by 8 bases and J by 11 bases, with 21 bases left in between. CDR1 is GTSNPN and CDR2 is SVGIG in the germline V gene (reference sequence). The CDR3 spans 12 residues. The CDR3 region is CAGRFVAGPAFF. CDR3 DNA sequence: TGTGCCGGTCGGTTCGTCGCGGGCCCCGCTTTCTTT.

V gene TRBV2 combines with J gene TRBJ2-7; D gene uncertain. The V gene's germline CDR1 is SNHLY and CDR2 FYNNEI. V was trimmed by 3 bases and J by 0 bases, leaving 6 bases between them. This CDR3 spans 13 amino acids. This chain's CDR3 is CASSEDLSYEQYF. The DNA of the CDR3 is TGTGCCAGCAGTGAGGATCTCTCCTACGAGCAGTACTTC.

The V and J genes are TRBV24-1 and TRBJ1-1, with a weak D call TRBD1 (5 bases). V dropped 4 bases and J dropped 2 bases, with 13 bases sitting between them. Germline lookup yields CDR1 KGHDR and CDR2 SFDVKD. This CDR3 has 15 amino acids. The CDR3: CATSDGGHVNTEAFF. The CDR3 nucleotides read TGTGCCACCAGTGACGGCGGACATGTTAACACTGAAGCTTTCTTT.

A few counts support this clonotype. CDR3 sequence: CASRSMGTNQPQHF. In DNA form, the CDR3 reads TGTGCCAGCCGGTCCATGGGAACCAATCAGCCCCAGCATTTT. This chain connects TRBV12-3 or TRBV12-4 to TRBJ1-5; no clear D gene. Between the trimmed V and J ends, which lost 8 bases and 3 bases, there was a span of 14 bases. The CDR3 spans 14 residues.

This clonotype was observed a handful of times. V is TRBV4-1 and J is TRBJ1-2, with 8 positions matching TRBD1. This CDR3 has 14 amino acids. Trimming removed 2 bases from V and 4 bases from J; junction bases left unmatched: 3. Germline loops: CDR1 MGHRA, CDR2 YSYEKL. The CDR3 DNA sequence: TGCGCCAGCAGCCAAACCGACAGGGGCTATGGCTACACCTTC. It yields the protein CASSQTDRGYGYTF.

The J gene is TRBJ1-2, the V gene TRBV5-1; D unresolved. V was pared by 4 bases and J by 2 bases, with 15 bases between. The CDR3 spans 15 residues. Germline V gene sequence: CDR1 SGHRS, CDR2 YFSETQ. Here the CDR3 DNA reads TGCGCCAGCAGCGCCAGCGGGGTACTCAACTATGGCTACACCTTC. This encodes CASSASGVLNYGYTF.

The chain recombines TRBV5-1 with TRBJ1-2, with 7 bases aligning to TRBD1. The CDR3 length is 15 residues. V dropped 4 bases and J dropped 4; count of bases not matched to a gene: 10. Germline CDR1 SGHRS, CDR2 YFSETQ. The CDR3 bases are TGCGCCAGCAGCGTGACAGGGTTGAAGAGCTATGGCTACACCTTC. This codes for CASSVTGLKSYGYTF.

Here the CDR3 DNA reads TGTGCCAGCAGTGTCCCGGTCCCAACCGGGGGGGCAGATACGCAGTATTTT. This codes for CASSVPVPTGGADTQYF. V usage is TRBV2 and J usage is TRBJ2-3; 8 bases map to TRBD2. CDR3 length equals 17 residues. CDR1 is SNHLY, CDR2 FYNNEI, per germline. J gave up 4 bases and V 4 bases, and 13 bases lay outside the gene matches.

The table lists this clonotype with a few counts. The chain is built from TRBV29-1 and TRBJ2-3; 8 nucleotides line up with TRBD1. The CDR3 length is 17 residues. The germline gives CDR1 SQVTM, CDR2 ANQGSEA. V lost 3 bases to trimming and J lost 8 bases; unmatched junction nucleotides: 19. CDR3 in amino acids: CSVEGQGAALPLATQYF. For the CDR3, the DNA is TGCAGCGTTGAGGGTCAGGGGGCCGCATTACCTCTCGCTACGCAGTATTTT.

The V call is TRBV7-7, the J call TRBJ2-5, with a possible D match to TRBD2 (5 bases). Germline CDR1 reads SSHAT; CDR2 reads FNYEAQ (reference sequence). V was cut by 6 bases and J by 4 bases, with 15 bases left in between. The CDR3 runs to 14 residues. The CDR3 loop is CASSLSGVRETQYF. In DNA, the CDR3 is TGTGCCAGCAGTCTCTCCGGGGTCCGAGAGACCCAGTACTTC.

This clonotype was observed a few times. The rearrangement joins TRBV4-3 to TRBJ2-7; tentative D call: TRBD2 (5 bases). The CDR3 is made up of 14 amino acids. Germline lookup yields CDR1 LGHNA and CDR2 YSLEER. V lost 0 bases to trimming and J lost 1 base, with 7 bases between them. The CDR3 DNA reads as TGCGCCAGCAGCCAAGACGGACTTTCCTACGAGCAGTACTTC. Translated, it gives CASSQDGLSYEQYF.

This clonotype was seen only a few times. This chain connects TRBV10-3 to TRBJ2-1, with D hard to call. Trimming took off 4 bases at V and 12 bases at J, with 16 bases between the two ends. Per germline, CDR1 ENHRY and CDR2 SYGVKD. The CDR3 runs to 13 residues. This CDR3 is CAISASAGLWQFF. CDR3 nucleotides: TGTGCCATCAGTGCGAGCGCCGGTTTATGGCAGTTCTTC.

There are many counts of this clonotype. This CDR3 is CASSLAGPLQETQYF. The CDR3 nucleotides read TGTGCCAGCAGCTTAGCAGGGCCGCTTCAAGAGACCCAGTACTTC. J is TRBJ2-5 and V is TRBV7-9; no firm D call. The CDR3 extends over 15 amino acids. V gave up 0 bases and J gave up 2 bases, with 10 bases separating them. Per the germline V gene, CDR1 is SEHNR and CDR2 is FQNEAQ (reference sequence).

A few counts support this clonotype. The chain uses TRBV29-1 and TRBJ2-1; TRBD2 matches at 12 bases. The CDR3 has 14 amino acids. V was clipped by 7 bases and J by 6 bases; unmatched bases: 7. CDR1 is SQVTM and CDR2 is ANQGSEA in the germline V gene. CDR3 loop: CSASGTSGSNEQFF. CDR3 in DNA: TGCAGCGCCTCCGGGACTAGCGGGTCCAATGAGCAGTTCTTC.

The chain is built from TRBV7-8 and TRBJ2-1, with D hard to call. Trimming took 3 bases from V and 3 from J, leaving 9 bases between them. This CDR3 is built from 14 residues. Germline CDR1 SGHVS, CDR2 FQNEAQ. The CDR3 here is CASSLVVLYNEQFF. The DNA of the CDR3 is TGTGCCAGCAGCTTGGTGGTCCTCTACAATGAGCAGTTCTTC.

In this sample, this clonotype turned up a few times. CDR3 DNA sequence: TGCAGTGCTAGAGAGCTAGCGGGCAACTCAAATACGCAGTATTTT. Its translation: CSARELAGNSNTQYF. V and J are TRBV20-1 and TRBJ2-3; 8 bases align to TRBD2. With V trimmed by 0 bases and J by 7 bases, 9 bases remained unmatched. Germline loops: CDR1 DFQATT, CDR2 SNEGSKA (reference sequence). CDR3 length: 15 amino acids.

This clonotype was seen many times. The V gene is TRBV7-2, the J gene TRBJ2-1, with 12 nucleotides matching TRBD2. Germline CDR1 is SGHTA and CDR2 is FQGNSA. V lost 1 base to trimming and J lost 8 bases; unmatched junction nucleotides: 9. The CDR3 runs to 17 residues. The CDR3 nucleotides are TGTGCCAGCAGCTTAGTGCCACTAGCGGGAGGAGTGGATGAGCAGTTCTTC. This sequence encodes CASSLVPLAGGVDEQFF.

This sequence joins TRBV5-1 and TRBJ2-7; D call uncertain. CDR1 is SGHRS and CDR2 is YFSETQ in the germline V gene. The V and J ends lost 4 bases and 4 bases respectively, with 18 bases between them. This CDR3 spans 15 amino acids. CDR3 protein: CASSQGRAGRYEQYF. In DNA form, the CDR3 reads TGCGCCAGCAGCCAAGGCCGGGCAGGACGATACGAGCAGTACTTC.

Only a few counts were recorded for this clonotype. This chain joins TRBV5-1 and TRBJ2-7; no reliable D call. In germline, CDR1 is SGHRS, CDR2 YFSETQ. The V end lost 5 bases, the J end lost 5 bases, and 20 bases lay between the germline ends. This CDR3 has 15 amino acids. In DNA, the CDR3 is TGCGCCAGCAGGCCCTCCCTAGTCCTAGTGGACGAGCAGTACTTC. It yields the protein CASRPSLVLVDEQYF.

This clonotype was seen at least ten times. V is TRBV12-3 or TRBV12-4 and J is TRBJ1-2; D call uncertain. The V and J ends lost 5 bases and 0 bases respectively, with 13 bases between them. The CDR3 is 15 amino acids. CDR3: CASSHHRTANYGYTF. Written as DNA, the CDR3 is TGTGCCAGCAGTCACCATCGGACGGCTAACTATGGCTACACCTTC.